The 19 T cell receptor beta chains below come from one sample, sequenced in a study of naive and memory T cell subsets. An equimolar mix of two oligonucleotides served as the beta constant-region primer for TRBC1 and TRBC2. TCRdb called the UMI-ligation and nested PCR reads again in MiXCR, with one record for every CDR3 protein. The data show 100,000 or so distinct CDR3 sequences, 7% seen once. The specimen was central memory CD4+ T cells from blood. Receptors were obtained from a human donor in good health.

This clonotype was picked up many times. The CDR3 spells CATSNTGATDTQYF. The CDR3 DNA follows: TGTGCCACCTCCAATACCGGGGCCACAGATACGCAGTATTTT. The chain is built from TRBV24-1 and TRBJ2-3; D is tentatively TRBD1 or TRBD2 (5 bases each). The CDR3 loop spans 14 amino acids. V was trimmed by 9 bases and J by 2 bases, leaving 14 bases between them. CDR1 KGHDR and CDR2 SFDVKD come from the germline V gene.

This clonotype was detected a few times. The genes are TRBV6-1 and TRBJ2-7; weak D call: TRBD1 (6 bases). Trimming took off 5 bases at V and 6 bases at J, with 17 bases between the two ends. There are 14 residues in the CDR3. CDR1 is MNHNS and CDR2 is SASEGT in the germline V gene. CDR3 sequence reads: CASSPGTLPVEQYF. In DNA, the CDR3 is TGTGCCAGCAGTCCTGGGACATTACCGGTCGAGCAGTACTTC.

The rearrangement uses TRBV7-2 and TRBJ2-2; 9 bases line up with TRBD2. CDR3 length equals 17 residues. The V and J ends lost 5 bases and 3 bases, in that order; junction bases with no gene match: 10. CDR1 is SGHTA, CDR2 FQGNSA, per germline. The CDR3 nucleotides read TGTGCCAGCAGCCGACTCCTGCGGGGGGGACACACCGGGGAGCTGTTTTTT. Encoded protein: CASSRLLRGGHTGELFF.

This clonotype was counted at least ten times. The J gene is TRBJ1-4, the V gene TRBV25-1; 8 nucleotides line up with TRBD1. V lost 3 bases, J lost 7 bases, and 10 bases stayed unmatched. Germline V gene data show CDR1 as MGHDK and CDR2 as SYGVNS. CDR3 length: 16 amino acids. DNA for the CDR3: TGTGCCAGCAGTGACAGCCGAACAGGGGGGGGTGAAAAACTGTTTTTT. Protein sequence: CASSDSRTGGGEKLFF.

Ten or more counts support this clonotype. The chain joins TRBV7-9 to TRBJ1-3; D unclear. This CDR3 comprises 16 residues. Trimming cost V 5 bases and J 3 bases, with 17 bases left between them. Germline CDR1 and CDR2: SEHNR and FQNEAQ (reference sequence). The CDR3 sequence is CASSPTGLRGGNTIYF. CDR3 nucleotide sequence: TGTGCCAGCAGCCCAACCGGCCTGAGAGGTGGAAACACCATATATTTT.

The sample holds a few counts of this clonotype. J is TRBJ2-1 and V is TRBV27; TRBD1 might be the D (6 bases). The germline gives CDR1 MNHEY, CDR2 SMNVEV (reference sequence). This CDR3 has 15 residues. Trimming left V 6 bases short and J 4 bases short, with 16 bases between. The CDR3 protein is CASRVTRGTYNEQFF. DNA of the CDR3: TGTGCCAGCAGGGTTACTAGGGGGACATACAATGAGCAGTTCTTC.

This clonotype was recorded many times. The chain couples TRBV5-1 to TRBJ1-6; TRBD1 aligns across 10 bases. Trimming took 0 bases from V and 10 from J; bases not matched to a gene: 4. There are 15 residues in the CDR3. Germline V CDR1 and CDR2: SGHRS, YFSETQ. The chain's CDR3 is CASSLVGQGQSPLHF. CDR3 sequence (DNA): TGCGCCAGCAGCTTGGTGGGACAGGGGCAGTCACCCCTCCACTTT.

The gene calls are TRBV7-9 and TRBJ1-1; D remains unclear. The CDR3 is 16 amino acids. The V gene lost 0 bases and the J gene lost 3 bases, with 14 bases spanning the gap. Looked up from germline, CDR1 is SEHNR and CDR2 is FQNEAQ (reference sequence). CDR3 in amino acids: CASSLALGRGDTEAFF. CDR3 coding DNA: TGTGCCAGCAGCTTAGCCCTGGGGAGAGGAGACACTGAAGCTTTCTTT.

V usage is TRBV19 and J usage is TRBJ1-5, with D perhaps matching TRBD1 (5 bases). CDR3 length: 17 amino acids. In germline, CDR1 is LNHDA, CDR2 SQIVND (reference sequence). V lost 4 bases and J lost 0, with 16 bases in between. CDR3 DNA sequence: TGTGCCAGTAGTACGCACCGGGACGGTGTTAGCAATCAGCCCCAGCATTTT. This codes for CASSTHRDGVSNQPQHF.

The table lists this clonotype with a few counts. A much larger clone differs by one base, so this may be a read error. The V call is TRBV7-9, the J call TRBJ2-7, with 8 bases aligning to TRBD1. The length of the CDR3 is 12 residues. Germline assignment: CDR1 SEHNR and CDR2 FQNEAQ (reference sequence). Trimming at V came to 4 bases and at J to 5 bases, leaving 1 base not matched to a gene. The CDR3 sequence: CASSSTGDEQYF. DNA for the CDR3: TGTGCCAGCAGCTCGACAGGGGACGAGCAGTACTTC.

There are a few counts of this clonotype. V is TRBV10-2 and J is TRBJ2-7; D may be TRBD2 (6 bases). Per the germline V gene, CDR1 is WSHSY and CDR2 is SAAADI. The ends were cut back, 2 bases at V and 6 bases at J, with 14 bases in the middle. CDR3 length: 14 residues. DNA for the CDR3: TGCGCCAGCAGTGAGAGGAGGGGAACGTCCGAGCAGTACTTC. This gives the protein CASSERRGTSEQYF.

This clonotype was seen many times. The V call is TRBV12-3 or TRBV12-4, the J call TRBJ2-1, with 8 bases lining up with TRBD2. The CDR3 spans 15 residues. J lost 4 bases, V lost 8 bases, and 10 bases had no gene match. CDR3 protein: CASVSGTSYYNEQFF. CDR3 sequence (DNA): TGTGCCAGCGTTTCCGGGACTAGTTATTACAATGAGCAGTTCTTC.

This clonotype was observed a few times. This rearrangement joins TRBV19 to TRBJ1-2; 7 bases align to TRBD1. The germline V gene encodes CDR1 LNHDA and CDR2 SQIVND (reference sequence). The CDR3 has 15 residues. The J segment lost 2 bases and the V segment lost 1 base, leaving 4 bases of the junction unmatched. The CDR3 spells CASSIGQGMNYGYTF. The CDR3 DNA reads TGTGCCAGTAGTATAGGACAGGGAATGAACTATGGCTACACCTTC.

CDR3 sequence: CASSPFMGNEQFF. Here the CDR3 DNA reads TGTGCCAGCAGTCCCTTTATGGGTAATGAGCAGTTCTTC. V and J are TRBV27 and TRBJ2-1, with D uncertain. The germline gives CDR1 MNHEY, CDR2 SMNVEV (reference sequence). The CDR3 is 13 amino acids. V was shortened by 5 bases and J by 7 bases, with 12 bases between the two germline ends.

The rearrangement joins TRBV7-2 to TRBJ2-1; TRBD1 agrees at 8 bases. The germline CDR1 and CDR2 sequences are SGHTA and FQGNSA. The V and J ends lost 1 base and 5 bases, in that order; junction bases with no gene match: 10. The CDR3 is 17 amino acids. The CDR3 loop is CASSLESPLRGHNEQFF. The CDR3 bases are TGTGCCAGCAGCTTAGAATCCCCTCTCAGGGGGCACAATGAGCAGTTCTTC.

The chain is built from TRBV4-3 and TRBJ2-2, with 7 bases fitting TRBD2. In germline, CDR1 is LGHNA, CDR2 YSLEER. V gave up 1 base and J gave up 4 bases; unmatched junction bases: 6. This CDR3 is built from 16 residues. CDR3 bases: TGCGCCAGCAGCCAAGTGGCAGGGAGGGGCACCGGGGAGCTGTTTTTT. This translates into CASSQVAGRGTGELFF.

Ten or more counts support this clonotype. The chain couples TRBV15 to TRBJ2-3; D gene uncertain. This CDR3 spans 15 amino acids. V shed 1 base and J shed 5 bases, with 13 bases lying between them. The germline V gene has CDR1 LNHNV and CDR2 YYDKDF (reference sequence). CDR3: CATSRAGRPQDTQYF. CDR3 sequence (DNA): TGTGCCACCAGCAGAGCCGGACGCCCTCAAGATACGCAGTATTTT.

The sample holds many counts of this clonotype. The J gene is TRBJ1-6, the V gene TRBV6-6; maybe TRBD1 (5 bases). The germline V and J ends were trimmed by 6 bases and 6 bases, with 12 bases remaining between them. This CDR3 has 14 amino acids. The germline gives CDR1 MNHNY, CDR2 SVGAGI (reference sequence). CDR3 residues: CASRTRQINSPLHF. The DNA for the CDR3 is TGTGCCAGCAGGACTCGACAGATTAATTCACCCCTCCACTTT.

The table lists this clonotype with many counts. This chain uses TRBV11-2 with TRBJ1-6, with no clear D. The V gene lost 1 base and the J gene lost 7 bases, with 8 bases spanning the gap. The germline CDR1 and CDR2 sequences are SGHAT and FQNNGV. The CDR3 length is 14 residues. CDR3 loop: CASSLVRLNSPLHF. CDR3 nucleotide sequence: TGTGCCAGCAGCTTAGTACGGCTAAATTCACCCCTCCACTTT.